A selection of T cell receptor beta chains follows, all from one sample in a study of T-cell memory formation after mild COVID-19. TCRdb re-called the 5' RACE reads with MiXCR, one entry per CDR3 protein. Of roughly 320,000 distinct CDR3 sequences detected, 25% to 30% appear once; the ten largest clones hold around an eighth. Sample: PBMCs or a T cell subset sorted from them (not recorded which). All receptors derive from an adult woman who had mild COVID-19 (a few samples of this study predate the infection). Cell type and time point are not known. CDR3s include the opening cysteine and the closing phenylalanine or tryptophan. Fields, in order: J gene, D gene, V gene, clone size, CDR3 DNA, CDR3 protein. D genes are given only for firm matches. Size tells how often a clone was seen (once, few, many) or the class of an expanded clone, and some rows leave it out.

>TRBJ2-1|NA|TRBV11-2|NA
TGTGCCAGCAGCTTAGATAGGAATGAGCAGTTCTTC
CASSLDRNEQFF
>TRBJ2-7|NA|TRBV11-2|few
TGTGCCAGCCTGCCACGGGCTACCTACGAGCAGTACTTC
CASLPRATYEQYF
>TRBJ2-3|TRBD2|TRBV7-8|few
TGTGCCAGCAGCCGGTGGGCTAGCGGGGGCACAGATACGCAGTATTTT
CASSRWASGGTDTQYF
>TRBJ1-1|TRBD1|TRBV12-3/TRBV12-4|NA
TGTGCCAGCAGGGAAGGGACAGGGAGGGACACTGAAGCTTTCTTT
CASREGTGRDTEAFF
>TRBJ2-5|NA|TRBV12-3/TRBV12-4|NA
TGTGCCAGCAGTTTCCATCTAACGCAAGAGACCCAGTACTTC
CASSFHLTQETQYF
>TRBJ1-3|NA|TRBV4-2|few
TGTGCCAGCAGCCAAGATGGGCAGGGCTCTGGAAACACCATATATTTT
CASSQDGQGSGNTIYF
>TRBJ1-2|TRBD1|TRBV20-1|NA
TGCAGTGCTAGAGATTATAGTCGATCGACAGGGAGCTATGGCTACACCTTC
CSARDYSRSTGSYGYTF
>TRBJ2-5|TRBD1|TRBV7-9|NA
TGTGCCAGCAGCTTTACATGGGACAGGGAGGAGGAGACCCAGTACTTC
CASSFTWDREEETQYF
>TRBJ1-5|TRBD1|TRBV6-5|NA
TGTGCCAGCAGTTGGGACAGGGGAGGGCAGCCCCAGCATTTT
CASSWDRGGQPQHF
>TRBJ1-1|TRBD1|TRBV7-3|NA
TGTGCCAGCAGCGTAAAGACAGGGAGTAGGAACACTGAAGCTTTCTTT
CASSVKTGSRNTEAFF
>TRBJ2-3|NA|TRBV6-1|NA
TGTGCCAGCATGCGAGCAGACACAGATACGCAGTATTTT
CASMRADTDTQYF
>TRBJ2-3|NA|TRBV7-6|NA
TGTGCCAGCAGCTTAACCGAGAGAGATACGCAGTATTTT
CASSLTERDTQYF
>TRBJ2-7|TRBD1|TRBV2|many
TGTGCCAGCAGCCGACAGGGGGCCCACGAGCAGTACTTC
CASSRQGAHEQYF
>TRBJ2-7|NA|TRBV18|NA
TGTGCCAGCTCACCTACTCAGTTTGGAAGCTCCTACGAGCAGTACTTC
CASSPTQFGSSYEQYF
>TRBJ1-1|NA|TRBV7-8|NA
TGTGCCAGCAGCTTATTCCCCGCGGGGAACACTGAAGCTTTCTTT
CASSLFPAGNTEAFF
>TRBJ2-3|NA|TRBV19|NA
TGTGCCAGTAGTCAGAGGGTCACAGATACGCAGTATTTT
CASSQRVTDTQYF
>TRBJ1-2|NA|TRBV4-1|many
TGCGCCAGCAGCCAAGCGGCAGGGATTAACTATGGCTACACCTTC
CASSQAAGINYGYTF
>TRBJ2-1|TRBD1|TRBV29-1|NA
TGCAGCGTTGAGGGACAGTTGAGCTCCTACAATGAGCAGTTCTTC
CSVEGQLSSYNEQFF
>TRBJ1-2|NA|TRBV20-1|NA
TGCAGCGCACCTGTGGGGGGATACTATGGCTACACCTTC
CSAPVGGYYGYTF
>TRBJ2-1|NA|TRBV7-9|NA
TGTGCCAGCAGCTTATCTTTTACAGGGTGGAATGAGCAGTTCTTC
CASSLSFTGWNEQFF
>TRBJ2-3|TRBD1|TRBV5-1|NA
TGCGCCAGCAGCGTGGGGACAGGGGTGGATACGCAGTATTTT
CASSVGTGVDTQYF
>TRBJ2-7|TRBD1|TRBV12-3/TRBV12-4|few
TGTGCCAGCATGCTCGGACAGGGGGCGCCCGAGCAGTACTTC
CASMLGQGAPEQYF